The next 18 T cell receptor beta chains were all read from a single sample in a study of response to subunit inactivated influenza vaccine. MiXCR, applied by TCRdb to the RT-PCR reads, yields one record per CDR3 protein. The data show fewer than 600,000 distinct CDR3 sequences, approximately 7.2% seen once. Material: PBMCs from blood, obtained around 25 months after vaccination. The receptors shown here come from a man aged 45 to 70 who received an inactivated influenza vaccine.

V is TRBV20-1 and J is TRBJ1-5; maybe TRBD1 (5 bases). The CDR3 spans 16 residues. V was trimmed by 0 bases and J by 6 bases, leaving 18 bases between them. Germline CDR1 reads DFQATT; CDR2 reads SNEGSKA (reference sequence). CDR3 loop: CSARDLGMGPAQPQHF. In DNA, the CDR3 is TGCAGTGCTAGAGACCTGGGTATGGGGCCGGCTCAGCCCCAGCATTTT.

The chain is built from TRBV20-1 and TRBJ2-1, with D unresolved. From germline, CDR1 is DFQATT and CDR2 SNEGSKA (reference sequence). Trimming removed 6 bases from V and 0 bases from J, with 15 bases in between. The CDR3 has 15 amino acids. The CDR3 protein is CSAEGGKDSYNEQFF. The CDR3 DNA reads as TGCAGTGCCGAAGGCGGAAAGGACTCCTACAATGAGCAGTTCTTC.

This clonotype was seen only a few times. The chain carries TRBV2 and TRBJ1-1; no reliable D call. In germline, CDR1 is SNHLY, CDR2 FYNNEI. This CDR3 comprises 12 residues. The ends were cut back, 7 bases at V and 3 bases at J, with 9 bases in the middle. The CDR3 nucleotides are TGTGCCAGCACAGGCAGTTACACTGAAGCTTTCTTT. Translating gives CASTGSYTEAFF.

The chain combines TRBV4-2 with TRBJ2-7; weak D call: TRBD1 (6 bases). Per germline, CDR1 LGHNA and CDR2 YNFKEQ. This CDR3 region has 15 residues. Trimming pared 0 bases from V and 7 bases from J, leaving 16 bases between. The CDR3 here is CASSQDGQGIREQYF. CDR3 sequence (DNA): TGTGCCAGCAGCCAAGATGGTCAGGGGATCCGAGAGCAGTACTTC.

This clonotype has a handful of counts. The chain recombines TRBV29-1 with TRBJ2-7, with D perhaps matching TRBD1 or TRBD2 (5 bases each). Trimming cost V 6 bases and J 0 bases, with 9 bases left between them. The germline V gene encodes CDR1 SQVTM and CDR2 ANQGSEA. The CDR3 contains 12 residues. CDR3 residues: CSVAGASYEQYF. CDR3 in DNA: TGCAGCGTCGCCGGGGCCTCCTACGAGCAGTACTTC.

This clonotype has at least ten counts. The V and J genes are TRBV25-1 and TRBJ2-7; D gene uncertain. This CDR3 is built from 13 residues. V was clipped by 4 bases and J by 8 bases, with 15 bases between them. Looked up from germline, CDR1 is MGHDK and CDR2 is SYGVNS. CDR3 coding DNA: TGTGCCAGCAGTGTTGGCACGCCTGGGAAGCAGTACTTC. It is translated as CASSVGTPGKQYF.

This chain connects TRBV7-2 to TRBJ2-1; either TRBD1 or TRBD2 may fit D (7 bases each). V was pared by 11 bases and J by 2 bases, with 16 bases between. The CDR3 has 14 residues. Germline V gene sequence: CDR1 SGHTA, CDR2 FQGNSA. The DNA of the CDR3 is TGTGCCGGGAAGCGGGACAGAGCCTACAATGAGCAGTTCTTC. Translation: CAGKRDRAYNEQFF.

V usage is TRBV18 and J usage is TRBJ2-3; 11 bases are shared with TRBD2. V shed 1 base, J shed 5 bases, and the junction held 11 bases outside the gene matches. The germline V gene encodes CDR1 KGHSH and CDR2 LQKENI. This CDR3 comprises 18 residues. The CDR3 nucleotides are TGTGCCAGCTCACCACGTACTAGCGGGGGTCCTACAAAAGATACGCAGTATTTT. Amino acids: CASSPRTSGGPTKDTQYF.

V and J are TRBV6-5 and TRBJ2-7; TRBD1 matches 7 bases. The CDR3 is made up of 14 amino acids. Germline CDR1 and CDR2: MNHEY and SVGAGI. V shed 5 bases, J shed 7 bases, and the junction held 11 bases outside the gene matches. As DNA, the CDR3 is TGTGCCAGCAGTACCGAGACAGGGCGAGGTGAGCAGTACTTC. Translation gives CASSTETGRGEQYF.

This clonotype was observed a few times. V and J are TRBV20-1 and TRBJ2-6, with 7 bases lining up with TRBD2. V trimming: 1 base; J trimming: 1 base; junction bases outside the gene matches: 1. The CDR3 is 15 amino acids. Looked up from germline, CDR1 is DFQATT and CDR2 is SNEGSKA (reference sequence). CDR3 protein: CSARVGGSGANVLTF. The CDR3 DNA is TGCAGTGCTAGAGTCGGGGGGTCTGGGGCCAACGTCCTGACTTTC.

This clonotype was counted between two and nine times. The CDR3 coding sequence is TGCAGTGCGGGGGAAATTAGCGGGAGGGTCTCCTACGAGCAGTACTTC. Protein sequence: CSAGEISGRVSYEQYF. The J gene is TRBJ2-7, the V gene TRBV20-1; 11 nucleotides match TRBD2. This CDR3 region has 16 residues. The junction had 10 bases not matched to a gene; V was cut back by 6 bases and J by 0 bases. CDR1 is DFQATT and CDR2 is SNEGSKA in the germline V gene (reference sequence).

The rearrangement joins TRBV20-1 to TRBJ2-7; 11 bases line up with TRBD1. This CDR3 region has 14 residues. Losses at the gene ends were 4 bases for V and 4 bases for J; bases not matched to a gene: 6. Germline assignment: CDR1 DFQATT and CDR2 SNEGSKA (reference sequence). Here the CDR3 DNA reads TGCAGTGCTATAGGGACAGGGGGTGGATACGAGCAGTACTTC. As protein: CSAIGTGGGYEQYF.

This chain joins TRBV28 and TRBJ2-4; D possibly corresponds to TRBD1 (5 bases). The CDR3 is 15 residues long. With 6 bases removed from V and 8 bases from J, the gap between germline ends came to 20 bases. Germline loops: CDR1 MDHEN, CDR2 SYDVKM. CDR3: CASSLLTAGRYIQYF. DNA for the CDR3: TGTGCCAGCAGCCTTTTGACAGCCGGAAGGTACATTCAGTACTTC.

This clonotype came up a few times. J is TRBJ2-2 and V is TRBV2; D may be TRBD2 (5 bases). The CDR3 covers 17 residues. Germline CDR1 is SNHLY and CDR2 is FYNNEI. With 3 bases removed from V and 5 bases from J, the gap between germline ends came to 19 bases. CDR3 coding DNA: TGTGCCAGCAGTGACCCTCACGACTACGGTCCGACCGGGGAGCTGTTTTTT. It encodes CASSDPHDYGPTGELFF.

There are many counts of this clonotype. The CDR3 spells CSAWVSGASEAFF. DNA of the CDR3: TGCAGTGCTTGGGTTTCAGGGGCGTCTGAAGCTTTCTTT. This rearrangement joins TRBV20-1 to TRBJ1-1, with a possible D match to TRBD1 (6 bases). Germline V gene sequence: CDR1 DFQATT, CDR2 SNEGSKA (reference sequence). This CDR3 contains 13 residues. Trimming removed 5 bases at V and 6 bases at J, with 16 bases between.

J is TRBJ2-1 and V is TRBV5-6; 7 bases match TRBD1. Germline V gene sequence: CDR1 SGHDT, CDR2 YYEEEE. The trim removed 4 bases at V and 8 bases at J, leaving 9 bases unmatched. This CDR3 is 14 amino acids long. CDR3 DNA: TGTGCCAGCAGCCCACAGGGGTTCGTCCATGAGCAGTTCTTC. This codes for CASSPQGFVHEQFF.

This chain uses TRBV18 with TRBJ1-5; maybe TRBD1 (6 bases). There are 15 residues in the CDR3. Per the germline V gene, CDR1 is KGHSH and CDR2 is LQKENI. Trimming pared 3 bases from V and 3 bases from J, leaving 12 bases between. Here the CDR3 DNA reads TGTGCCAGCTCACCGACACAGGGCGACAATCAGCCCCAGCATTTT. As protein: CASSPTQGDNQPQHF.

The rearrangement joins TRBV9 to TRBJ2-7; TRBD2 aligns across 7 bases. Looked up from germline, CDR1 is SGDLS and CDR2 is YYNGEE. This CDR3 spans 14 amino acids. The J segment lost 3 bases and the V segment lost 1 base, leaving 4 bases of the junction unmatched. The CDR3 region has the DNA TGTGCCAGCAGCGTAACGGGAGGCATCTACGAGCAGTACTTC. Translating it yields CASSVTGGIYEQYF. Full variable domain (missing parts from reference TRBV9 and TRBJ2-7): DSGVTQTPKHLITATGQRVTLRCSPRSGDLSVYWYQQSLDQGLQFLIQYYNGEERAKGNILERFSAQQFPDLHSELNLSSLELGDSALYFCASSVTGGIYEQYFGPGTRLTVT.